This is a list of T cell receptor beta chains from one sample in a study of CD8+CD57+ T cells in acquired aplastic anemia. One entry per CDR3 protein results from TCRdb running MiXCR on the reads. This table has about 150,000 distinct CDR3 sequences, about 52% appearing once. Sequenced sample: sorted CD4+, CD8+, or CD8+CD57+ T cells (not recorded which) from PBMCs. The receptors derive from a human donor with aplastic anemia. CDR3s include the opening cysteine and the closing phenylalanine or tryptophan. Each record gives: clone size, V gene, J gene, D gene, CDR3 DNA, CDR3 protein. The D gene is left open where the match is weak. Some rows mark clone size as missing; the rest say once, few, many or name a class of expanded clone.

many	TRBV29-1	TRBJ2-4	-	TGCAGCGTTGTGCTTCCCTCCAGCATTCAGTACTTC	CSVVLPSSIQYF
-	TRBV2	TRBJ1-5	TRBD1	TGTGCCAGCAGTCTCCGGGACAGGCTATATAGCAATCAGCCCCAGCATTTT	CASSLRDRLYSNQPQHF
-	TRBV7-8	TRBJ2-1	-	TGTGCCAGCAGCTTACCGTCCGCCAATGAGCAGTTCTTC	CASSLPSANEQFF
many	TRBV10-2	TRBJ2-1	TRBD2	TGCGCCAGTTTAGCGGGGGGTGCCGGAGAGCAGTTCTTC	CASLAGGAGEQFF
-	TRBV7-2	TRBJ1-2	-	TGTGCCAGCAGCTTAAAGGAGGGCCCTAACTATGGCTACACCTTC	CASSLKEGPNYGYTF
-	TRBV19	TRBJ2-7	TRBD2	TGTGCCAGTAGCCCTGGGCGGGGGGCCTACTACGAGCAGTACTTC	CASSPGRGAYYEQYF
few	TRBV20-1	TRBJ2-7	-	TGCAGTGCTATTCTGCAGGGGCGAGAGCAGTACTTC	CSAILQGREQYF
-	TRBV6-5	TRBJ1-6	-	TGTGCCAGCAGTTATGGGGGGAGCAGTTCACCCCTCCACTTT	CASSYGGSSSPLHF
-	TRBV7-6	TRBJ2-7	-	TGTGCCAGCAGCTTAAGCCCCACGGGCCCGCGTCTCTACGAGCAGTACTTC	CASSLSPTGPRLYEQYF
few	TRBV28	TRBJ1-2	TRBD1	TGTGCCAGCAGTTTAGGCCAGGGGGCTGGCTACACCTTC	CASSLGQGAGYTF
few	TRBV19	TRBJ1-5	-	TGTGCCAGTAGTGCCGGGCAGCCCCAGCATTTT	CASSAGQPQHF
-	TRBV19	TRBJ1-6	-	TGTGCGGCCTCACCAGGGGATTCACCCCTCCACTTT	CAASPGDSPLHF
-	TRBV20-1	TRBJ1-5	TRBD1	TGCAGTGCTAGAGCTTTGGGACAGCTAAATCAGCCCCAGCATTTT	CSARALGQLNQPQHF
-	TRBV6-2/TRBV6-3	TRBJ2-5	-	TGTGCCATCAGTGTGGACCAAGAGTACTTC	CAISVDQEYF
-	TRBV20-1	TRBJ2-1	TRBD2	TGCAGTGACTCGAGCGGGGGGTACAATGAGCAGTTCTTC	CSDSSGGYNEQFF
many	TRBV29-1	TRBJ2-4	-	TGCAGCGTTGGTGGGGGGGACAGGCCGGGAGGCATTCAGTACTTC	CSVGGGDRPGGIQYF
-	TRBV19	TRBJ1-3	-	TGTGCCAGTTCGATCGACTCTGGAAACACCATATATTTT	CASSIDSGNTIYF